A selection of T cell receptor beta chains follows, all from one sample in a study of PD-1 blockade in mismatch repair-deficient tumors. The data were produced by immunoSEQ multiplex PCR, yet TCRdb's version contains in-frame clones alone and is incomplete. Of some 100,000 clones in the sample, 65% to 85% were seen once. The material sequenced was peripheral blood, taken roughly eight months after starting pembrolizumab. The receptor source for this set is an adult with mismatch repair-deficient cancer. The CDR3 runs from the conserved cysteine through the conserved F or W. The order of the fields is D gene, J gene, clone size, V gene, CDR3 DNA, CDR3 protein. The D gene is left open where the match is weak. Clone size is stated in some rows and not others, as once, few, many or a class when expanded.

D: TRBD1; J: TRBJ1-2; size: .; V: TRBV11-3; DNA: TGTGCCAGCAGCCCCTCCGGGACAGGGTATGGCTATGGCTACACCTTC; CDR3: CASSPSGTGYGYGYTF
D: TRBD1; J: TRBJ2-3; size: .; V: TRBV11-2; DNA: TGTGCCAGCAGCTTACGGGGACAGGGCACAGATACGCAGTATTTT; CDR3: CASSLRGQGTDTQYF
D: TRBD1; J: TRBJ2-1; size: .; V: TRBV9; DNA: TGTGCCAGCAGTCGTTACGGGACAGGGGTTTACAATGAGCAGTTCTTC; CDR3: CASSRYGTGVYNEQFF
D: .; J: TRBJ2-7; size: few; V: TRBV7-9; DNA: TGTGCCAGCAGCTCTACAGGCTACGAGCAGTACTTC; CDR3: CASSSTGYEQYF
D: TRBD2; J: TRBJ2-7; size: .; V: TRBV18; DNA: TGCGCCAGCTCACCGACTAGCGACAGGTCCTACGAGCAGTACTTC; CDR3: CASSPTSDRSYEQYF
D: TRBD2; J: TRBJ2-1; size: .; V: TRBV6-1; DNA: TGTGCCAGCAGGAAACTAGCGGGAGTACCTGAGCAGTTCTTC; CDR3: CASRKLAGVPEQFF
D: TRBD2; J: TRBJ2-1; size: .; V: TRBV5-1; DNA: TGCGCCAGCAGCTTGGTTGCTAGCGGAGGGTACAATGAGCAGTTCTTC; CDR3: CASSLVASGGYNEQFF
D: .; J: TRBJ2-5; size: .; V: TRBV7-7; DNA: TGTGCTAGCAGCCTTGGGGGTGGGTACCAAGAGACCCAGTACTTC; CDR3: CASSLGGGYQETQYF
D: .; J: TRBJ2-3; size: .; V: TRBV25-1; DNA: TGTGCCAGCAGTCCTAGGGATACGCAGTATTTT; CDR3: CASSPRDTQYF
D: .; J: TRBJ2-5; size: .; V: TRBV11-2; DNA: TGTGCCAGCAGCCCAGGGGAGACCCAGTACTTC; CDR3: CASSPGETQYF
D: TRBD1; J: TRBJ2-5; size: .; V: TRBV9; DNA: TGTGCCAGCAGCCCGACAGGGGGCGCGGTGCAGACCCAGTACTTC; CDR3: CASSPTGGAVQTQYF
D: TRBD2; J: TRBJ2-1; size: .; V: TRBV28; DNA: TGTGCCAGCTACTCTCACTTGGCTAGCGGGACCCCGCAGGGCAATGAGCAGTTCTTC; CDR3: CASYSHLASGTPQGNEQFF
D: .; J: TRBJ2-7; size: few; V: TRBV5-6; DNA: TGTGCCAGCAGCTTGGTGCCCGGGCGGAATGGGGGATCCGAGCAGTACTTC; CDR3: CASSLVPGRNGGSEQYF
D: .; J: TRBJ2-3; size: .; V: TRBV19; DNA: TGTGCCAGTAGTTCGGAGCGGCTCACAGATACGCAGTATTTT; CDR3: CASSSERLTDTQYF
D: TRBD1; J: TRBJ1-5; size: .; V: TRBV5-1; DNA: TGCGCCAGCAGCACGACAGGGAGGGGGAATCAGCCCCAGCATTTT; CDR3: CASSTTGRGNQPQHF
D: .; J: TRBJ2-2; size: .; V: TRBV5-1; DNA: TGCGCCAGCAGCTTAACCCGGGCGAACACCGGGGAGCTGTTTTTT; CDR3: CASSLTRANTGELFF
D: TRBD1; J: TRBJ2-2; size: .; V: TRBV18; DNA: TGTGCCAGCTCACCGGGACAGGGAATCGGGGAGCTGTTTTTT; CDR3: CASSPGQGIGELFF
D: TRBD1; J: TRBJ1-1; size: .; V: TRBV19; DNA: TGTGCCAGTACCGTCACAGGGGTGAACACTGAAGCTTTCTTT; CDR3: CASTVTGVNTEAFF
D: .; J: TRBJ2-6; size: .; V: TRBV27; DNA: TGTGCCAGCAGTTTATACCTCTCTGGGGCCAACGTCCTGACTTTC; CDR3: CASSLYLSGANVLTF
D: TRBD1; J: TRBJ1-2; size: few; V: TRBV7-9; DNA: TGTGCCAGCAGCCGTCGGACAGGGGGGAGCTATGGCTACACCTTC; CDR3: CASSRRTGGSYGYTF
D: TRBD2; J: TRBJ2-1; size: .; V: TRBV5-1; DNA: TGCGCCAGCAGCTCCGGACTAGCGGGAGGTATTTCTAGCTCCTACAATGAGCAGTTCTTC; CDR3: CASSSGLAGGISSSYNEQFF
D: TRBD2; J: TRBJ2-7; size: .; V: TRBV6-5; DNA: TGTGCCAGCAGCTCTAGCGGGAGGCGACCCAACGAGCAGTACTTC; CDR3: CASSSSGRRPNEQYF
D: TRBD1; J: TRBJ1-2; size: once; V: TRBV19; DNA: TGTGCCAGTGGGGGGGAGTCGGGACAGATTTATGGCTACACCTTC; CDR3: CASGGESGQIYGYTF
D: .; J: TRBJ2-2; size: once; V: TRBV11-3; DNA: TGTGCCAGCAGCTGTTACTGGAATTGTACCGGGGAGCTGTTTTTT; CDR3: CASSCYWNCTGELFF
D: TRBD1; J: TRBJ2-3; size: .; V: TRBV28; DNA: TGTGCCAGCAGTTTGGAGCAGGGGGTCACAGATACGCAGTATTTT; CDR3: CASSLEQGVTDTQYF
D: TRBD1; J: TRBJ2-7; size: .; V: TRBV4-3; DNA: TGCGCCAGCAGCCAACCGGGACAGACCTACGAGCAGTACTTC; CDR3: CASSQPGQTYEQYF
D: .; J: TRBJ2-7; size: once; V: TRBV7-2; DNA: TGTGCCAGCAGCTTAGCGGGACCCCCGTCGGGCTACGAGCAGTACTTC; CDR3: CASSLAGPPSGYEQYF
D: .; J: TRBJ1-1; size: once; V: TRBV29-1; DNA: TGCAGCGTCCAGGGTATAGCGAACACTGAAGCTTTCTTT; CDR3: CSVQGIANTEAFF
D: .; J: TRBJ2-3; size: .; V: TRBV9; DNA: TGTGCCAGCAGCGCCGGGCCAGCTAGCACAGATACGCAGTATTTT; CDR3: CASSAGPASTDTQYF
D: TRBD1; J: TRBJ1-2; size: .; V: TRBV28; DNA: TGTGCCAGCAGTTTAGAGGGACAGAGCTATGGCTACACCTTC; CDR3: CASSLEGQSYGYTF
D: TRBD2; J: TRBJ2-3; size: .; V: TRBV5-4; DNA: TGTGCCAGCAGCTCCCAGCGGGGAGGGATCGATACGCAGTATTTT; CDR3: CASSSQRGGIDTQYF
D: .; J: TRBJ1-4; size: .; V: TRBV7-9; DNA: TGTGCCAGCAGCTTCAAATCGGTGCGCGAAAAACTGTTTTTT; CDR3: CASSFKSVREKLFF
D: TRBD1; J: TRBJ2-2; size: .; V: TRBV13; DNA: TGTGCCAGCAGCGGGACAGGGGCTGCCGGGGAGCTGTTTTTT; CDR3: CASSGTGAAGELFF
D: TRBD2; J: TRBJ2-1; size: .; V: TRBV27; DNA: TGTGCCAGCAGTTCCCCCGGGACTAGCGGGAAGTACAATGAGCAGTTCTTC; CDR3: CASSSPGTSGKYNEQFF
D: TRBD2; J: TRBJ2-1; size: .; V: TRBV7-3; DNA: TGTGCCAGCAGCTTATTTGCTAGCGGGGCACCCTACAATGAGCAGTTCTTC; CDR3: CASSLFASGAPYNEQFF
D: TRBD2; J: TRBJ2-2; size: .; V: TRBV7-6; DNA: TGTGCCAGCAGCTTAAAAGGCGGGAGGCAAAGGAGCACCGGGGAGCTGTTTTTT; CDR3: CASSLKGGRQRSTGELFF
D: TRBD2; J: TRBJ2-1; size: .; V: TRBV5-6; DNA: TGTGCCAGCAGCTTGTTAAGCGGGAGGGCCCCCAATGAGCAGTTCTTC; CDR3: CASSLLSGRAPNEQFF
D: .; J: TRBJ1-5; size: .; V: TRBV19; DNA: TGTGCCAGTAGTATACAAGGCCCCGGATTAGGACAGCCCCAGCATTTT; CDR3: CASSIQGPGLGQPQHF
D: .; J: TRBJ1-4; size: .; V: TRBV6-5; DNA: TGTGCCAGCAGATCGACCTCGCCAGTTAAGGAACTGTTTTTT; CDR3: CASRSTSPVKELFF
D: .; J: TRBJ2-5; size: .; V: TRBV7-2; DNA: TGTGCCAGCAGCTTAGGGTCGACAAGTCGTGGGACCCAGTACTTC; CDR3: CASSLGSTSRGTQYF
D: .; J: TRBJ1-2; size: few; V: TRBV10-2; DNA: TGCGCCAGCAGTGAGACCGACGTAGTCTATGGCTACACCTTC; CDR3: CASSETDVVYGYTF
D: .; J: TRBJ1-5; size: .; V: TRBV9; DNA: TGTGCCAGCAGCACCGGACACCACAATCAGCCCCAGCATTTT; CDR3: CASSTGHHNQPQHF
D: .; J: TRBJ2-1; size: .; V: TRBV28; DNA: TGTGCCAGCAGACGAGGAATGATCCCCTACAATGAGCAGTTCTTC; CDR3: CASRRGMIPYNEQFF
D: .; J: TRBJ1-2; size: few; V: TRBV7-6; DNA: TGTGCCAGCAGCAATACAGGGTTCGATGGCTACACCTTC; CDR3: CASSNTGFDGYTF
D: .; J: TRBJ2-1; size: few; V: TRBV5-1; DNA: TGCGCCAGCAGCTTCTCCCCCTACAATGAGCAGTTCTTC; CDR3: CASSFSPYNEQFF
D: TRBD1; J: TRBJ1-1; size: .; V: TRBV30; DNA: TGTGCCTGGAGTTCGGCTACAGGGGGCTACACTGAAGCTTTCTTT; CDR3: CAWSSATGGYTEAFF
D: .; J: TRBJ2-7; size: .; V: TRBV5-4; DNA: TGTGCCAGCAGCTTGGCGGGGACTTCCGAGCAGTACTTC; CDR3: CASSLAGTSEQYF
D: TRBD1; J: TRBJ1-1; size: .; V: TRBV5-1; DNA: TGCGCCAGCAGGACAGGGACGAACACTGAAGCTTTCTTT; CDR3: CASRTGTNTEAFF
D: .; J: TRBJ1-1; size: .; V: TRBV4-1; DNA: TGCGCCAGCAGCCAAGACGCAGGGTTAGCTTTCTTT; CDR3: CASSQDAGLAFF
D: .; J: TRBJ2-1; size: .; V: TRBV14; DNA: TGTGCCAGCAGCCAGGTATACAATGAGCAGTTCTTC; CDR3: CASSQVYNEQFF
D: .; J: TRBJ1-2; size: .; V: TRBV6-1; DNA: TGTGCCAGCAGTGAAAGAGGTCTAGCAGGCTATGGCTACACCTTC; CDR3: CASSERGLAGYGYTF
D: TRBD2; J: TRBJ2-3; size: .; V: TRBV25-1; DNA: TGTGCCAGCAGCCCCGGGACTAGCGGGAAATCAGATACGCAGTATTTT; CDR3: CASSPGTSGKSDTQYF
D: .; J: TRBJ2-3; size: .; V: TRBV7-2; DNA: TGTGCCAGCAGCCAGACTAGTGGCCCAACGCAGTATTTT; CDR3: CASSQTSGPTQYF